Listed below are T cell receptor beta chains from one sample, sequenced in a study of T cell responses to AZD1222 COVID-19 vaccine. The repertoire was sequenced with immunoSEQ multiplex PCR; TCRdb's copy has only in-frame clones and lacks some. The sample lists more than 95,000 clones; around 91% were seen once. The sample consisted of peripheral blood, taken on day 0 of AZD1222 vaccination. The source of these receptors is an adult in good health. Both conserved end residues are part of each CDR3. D genes are given only for firm matches. Clone size is given for some rows only: seen once, a few or many times, or a class if the clone is expanded.

V gene	J gene	D gene	clone size	CDR3 DNA	CDR3 protein
TRBV6-5	TRBJ1-2	TRBD1	NA	TGTGCCAGCGGGGACAGGGTATCAGTATACGGCTACACCTTC	CASGDRVSVYGYTF
TRBV7-9	TRBJ1-4	TRBD1	NA	TGTGCCAGCAGCTCAGGGACAGGGCTACAGGGAAAACTGTTTTTT	CASSSGTGLQGKLFF
TRBV7-3	TRBJ1-1	NA	NA	TGTGCCAGCAGCTTAACCCCCGTACTACCTGAAGCTTTCTTT	CASSLTPVLPEAFF
TRBV4-3	TRBJ1-4	TRBD1	once	TGCGCCAGCAGCCAAGTGGTCGGGGCTTGGGGGGGACAGGATGAAAAACTGTTTTTT	CASSQVVGAWGGQDEKLFF
TRBV7-9	TRBJ2-7	NA	NA	TGTGCCAGCAGACTGAGCTCCTACGAGCAGTACTTC	CASRLSSYEQYF
TRBV18	TRBJ1-1	NA	NA	TGTGCCAGCTCACCCCCCGTCGTGCGGGGCACTGAAGCTTTCTTT	CASSPPVVRGTEAFF
TRBV12-5	TRBJ2-3	NA	NA	TGTGCTAGTGGGGTAGCGGAGAGCACAGATACGCAGTATTTT	CASGVAESTDTQYF
TRBV13	TRBJ2-4	NA	NA	TGTGCCAGCAGCCCCGGGGGAGCCCTCAAAAACATTCAGTACTTC	CASSPGGALKNIQYF
TRBV2	TRBJ1-6	TRBD1	NA	TGTGCCAGCAGTCTCACAGGGGACCCCTATAATTCACCCCTCCACTTT	CASSLTGDPYNSPLHF
TRBV5-1	TRBJ2-1	TRBD2	NA	TGCGCCAGCAGCTTGGCGGGCGGGGGGGTTACAAAGGCTTACAATGAGCAGTTCTTC	CASSLAGGGVTKAYNEQFF
TRBV28	TRBJ1-2	NA	NA	TGTGCCAGCAGTTTCGCAGGGACTAACTATGGCTACACCTTC	CASSFAGTNYGYTF
TRBV7-8	TRBJ1-2	TRBD1	NA	TGTGCCAGCAGCTTAGTGGGGGACAGGGGAGCTAACTATGGCTACACCTTC	CASSLVGDRGANYGYTF
TRBV6-6	TRBJ2-3	TRBD1	once	TGTGCCAGCAGCTCAATGGACAGGGGTCACACAGATACGCAGTATTTT	CASSSMDRGHTDTQYF
TRBV21-1	TRBJ1-1	NA	NA	TGTGCCAGCAGCACGGGACCCCGGAGGACTGAAGCTTTCTTT	CASSTGPRRTEAFF
TRBV19	TRBJ2-1	TRBD2	once	TGTGCCAGTAGTAGCACGGGACTAGCGGGGGACAATGAGCAGTTCTTC	CASSSTGLAGDNEQFF
TRBV5-8	TRBJ1-6	NA	NA	TGTGCCAGCAGCCAGGGGAGGGGGACCTTCCGTTCTTCACCCCTCCACTTT	CASSQGRGTFRSSPLHF
TRBV4-1	TRBJ1-2	NA	NA	TGCGCCAGCAGCCCTATTCCGGACGGGAATAATGGCTACACCTTC	CASSPIPDGNNGYTF
TRBV6-5	TRBJ2-7	NA	NA	TGTGCCAGCAGTTACGGAATAGCGGCCTACGAGCAGTACTTC	CASSYGIAAYEQYF
TRBV3-1/TRBV3-2	TRBJ1-2	NA	NA	TGTGCCAGCAGCCAAGATCCCTTGGGGGGCTACACCTTC	CASSQDPLGGYTF
TRBV6-2/TRBV6-3	TRBJ2-7	TRBD2	NA	TGTGCCAGCAGTTACTCCGCCCCCGGGACTAGCGGGGGGTTGGTCGTGTACGAGCAGTACTTC	CASSYSAPGTSGGLVVYEQYF
TRBV5-1	TRBJ1-3	NA	NA	TGCGCCAGCAGCTTTATGACAGGAGGCTCTGGAAACACCATATATTTT	CASSFMTGGSGNTIYF
TRBV5-4	TRBJ2-5	TRBD2	NA	TGTGCCAGCAGTCCGACTAGCGGGGAAGAGACCCAGTACTTC	CASSPTSGEETQYF
TRBV11-2	TRBJ2-3	NA	NA	TGTGCCAGCAGCTTAAAACTCGGGCAGCCCCATTCAGATACGCAGTATTTT	CASSLKLGQPHSDTQYF
TRBV6-1	TRBJ2-3	NA	many	TGTGCCAGCAGTGAGAGAATTGCGGGGGCCACAGATACGCAGTATTTT	CASSERIAGATDTQYF
TRBV30	TRBJ1-5	NA	NA	TGTGCCTGGAGTGTAGATGGTGGGCCGTATCAGCCCCAGCATTTT	CAWSVDGGPYQPQHF
TRBV29-1	TRBJ1-2	NA	NA	TGCAGCGCGCCCGGAGGCAGGGGTGGCTACACCTTC	CSAPGGRGGYTF
TRBV7-2	TRBJ2-5	TRBD1	NA	TGTGCCAGCAGCTTAGCGGGACAGCCACAAGAGACCCAGTACTTC	CASSLAGQPQETQYF
TRBV10-3	TRBJ1-2	NA	once	TGTGCCATCAGTGGGCAGGGTAGCTACACCTTC	CAISGQGSYTF
TRBV4-1	TRBJ1-5	NA	NA	TGCGCCAGCAGCCAAGAAGTCGCGAATCAGCCCCAGCATTTT	CASSQEVANQPQHF
TRBV19	TRBJ2-2	TRBD2	NA	TGTGCCAGTAGTCCCATCCTAGCGGGGGGGCTTGCCGGGGAGCTGTTTTTT	CASSPILAGGLAGELFF
TRBV5-1	TRBJ2-1	NA	NA	TGCGCCAGCAGCTTGGGCGGGGCCCCTTCCTACAATGAGCAGTTCTTC	CASSLGGAPSYNEQFF
TRBV5-6	TRBJ1-2	NA	NA	TGTGCCAGCTTCGCCTTAGACAGGACTAACTATGGCTACACCTTC	CASFALDRTNYGYTF
TRBV2	TRBJ1-2	TRBD1	NA	TGTGCCAGCAGTCGACTTAAACGGACAGGGGGAAGTTATGGCTACACCTTC	CASSRLKRTGGSYGYTF
TRBV4-1	TRBJ1-3	NA	NA	TGCGCCAGCAGCCAAGGTTATTTAGGTGTGGGGAAGTATTTT	CASSQGYLGVGKYF
TRBV5-4	TRBJ2-1	TRBD2	NA	TGTGCCAGCAGCTTTGCTAGCGGTGGTACTTACAATGAGCAGTTCTTC	CASSFASGGTYNEQFF
TRBV21-1	TRBJ2-7	NA	NA	TGTGCCAGCAGTAGGCAGGGAGGGGTGGCATGGGAGCAGTACTTC	CASSRQGGVAWEQYF
TRBV6-2/TRBV6-3	TRBJ2-2	NA	NA	TGTGCCAGCAGTTACAGGGCGCAAGGGAACACCGGGGAGCTGTTTTTT	CASSYRAQGNTGELFF
TRBV2	TRBJ1-1	NA	NA	TGTGCCAGCAGGGCACAGGGGAACACTGAAGCTTTCTTT	CASRAQGNTEAFF
TRBV4-3	TRBJ2-6	NA	few	TGCGCCAGCAGCCAAGCGGCGGGGTCTGGGGCCAACGTCCTGACTTTC	CASSQAAGSGANVLTF
TRBV30	TRBJ2-7	TRBD2	NA	TGTGCCTGGAGTGACTCCTTCGGACTAGCGGGTTTAAGGTCCTACGAGCAGTACTTC	CAWSDSFGLAGLRSYEQYF
TRBV4-2	TRBJ1-6	TRBD1	NA	TGTGCCAGCAGCCAGAGCCGGGACAGGCCCTATAATTCACCCCTCCACTTT	CASSQSRDRPYNSPLHF
TRBV30	TRBJ1-2	NA	NA	TGTGCCTGGAAGCCCGCCTATGGCTACACCTTC	CAWKPAYGYTF
TRBV2	TRBJ2-7	NA	NA	TGTGCCAGCAGTTACGGGACACGATTCTACGAGCAGTACTTC	CASSYGTRFYEQYF
TRBV7-9	TRBJ1-1	NA	NA	TGTGCCAGCAGCTTCGGGGGGGACACTGAAGCTTTCTTT	CASSFGGDTEAFF
TRBV4-2	TRBJ1-1	NA	NA	TGTGCCAGCAGCCTAGAGACAGGGAACACTGAAGCTTTCTTT	CASSLETGNTEAFF
TRBV15	TRBJ1-5	NA	NA	TGTGCCACCAGCAGAGATCGAATGGCCCAGCATTTT	CATSRDRMAQHF
TRBV27	TRBJ2-2	NA	NA	TGTGCCAGCAGTATACTAGGGGGGTCTGGCACCGGGGAGCTGTTTTTT	CASSILGGSGTGELFF
TRBV6-5	TRBJ1-5	NA	NA	TGTGCCACCCGAATCCAGGTCTTTCGCAATCAGCCCCAGCATTTT	CATRIQVFRNQPQHF
TRBV5-1	TRBJ2-2	NA	NA	TGCGCCAGCAGCCGACAGACCGGGGAGCTGTTTTTT	CASSRQTGELFF
TRBV12-5	TRBJ2-1	NA	NA	TGTGCTAGTGGTTTGGTACCGGGGGTCGGTGAGCAGTTCTTC	CASGLVPGVGEQFF
TRBV29-1	TRBJ2-5	TRBD1	NA	TGCAGCGTACCCCAAAACAGGGGCGGGGAGACCCAGTACTTC	CSVPQNRGGETQYF
TRBV7-8	TRBJ1-5	NA	NA	TGTGCCAGCAGCTTAGCCAGGTTCGGCAATCAGCCCCAGCATTTT	CASSLARFGNQPQHF
TRBV29-1	TRBJ1-3	NA	NA	TGCAGCGTTGAATCCGGAAACACCATATATTTT	CSVESGNTIYF
TRBV9	TRBJ2-3	NA	NA	TGTGCCAGCAGCCTCTCCTTTAGCGCAGATACGCAGTATTTT	CASSLSFSADTQYF
TRBV6-5	TRBJ1-6	TRBD1	NA	TGTGCCAGCAGTTACGGTGGGGACAGCCATAATTCACCCCTCCACTTT	CASSYGGDSHNSPLHF